This TCR beta chain derives from a study of T cell repertoires in cytomegalovirus infection. From the reads, TCRdb called clonotypes with MiXCR, one entry per CDR3 protein. Of nearly 650,000 distinct CDR3 sequences in the sample, 20% to 25% were seen once. CDR3 size: 12 residues. The V end was cut by 5 bases, the J end by 7 bases, with 12 bases between. Germline-derived CDR1 and CDR2 are MGHDK and SYGVNS. This clonotype was seen more than once but under ten times. The TCR was taken from a human donor in good health (CMV status not recorded). Some clones in this sample may be carry-over from other donors' samples. This chain links TRBV25-1 with TRBJ2-7; D gene unclear. The sample was CD8+ T cells from PBMCs. The CDR3 protein is CASSSKGREQYV. CDR3 sequence (DNA): TGTGCCAGCAGTTCTAAGGGAAGGGAGCAGTACGTC.